This entry is about one T cell receptor (beta chain). Its antigen remains unidentified. The length of the CDR3 is 19 residues. From germline, CDR1 is SGHKS and CDR2 YYEKEE (reference sequence). V lost 4 bases and J lost 0; bases outside the gene matches: 9. As to time point: cycle 4 day 1 (C4D1), after 6 weeks of nivolumab. Each of the patients experienced relapse following autologous stem cell transplantation, and their brentuximab vedotin exposure differed. It was by magnetic negative selection that CD8+ T cells were isolated from thawed PBMCs. These data originate in a study of PD-1 blockade in classical Hodgkin lymphoma. The data were produced by immunoSEQ multiplex PCR, yet TCRdb's version contains in-frame clones alone and is incomplete. The sample has about 9,900 clones; 74% are singletons. Study observations and caveats: Some patients started nivolumab under 1 year after ASCT, and they were excluded. Repertoires differed for reasons still undefined, possibly disease activity or prior therapy.

The TCR comes from a human donor with classical Hodgkin lymphoma. The source material was CD8+ T cells from blood, sampled before the fourth cycle of nivolumab. The chain is built from TRBV5-5 and TRBJ2-6; 11 bases are a match to TRBD1. Written as DNA, the CDR3 is TGTGCCAGCAGCCGGGGACCGGGACAGGGGGTCTCTGGGGCCAACGTCCTGACTTTC. Protein product: CASSRGPGQGVSGANVLTF.